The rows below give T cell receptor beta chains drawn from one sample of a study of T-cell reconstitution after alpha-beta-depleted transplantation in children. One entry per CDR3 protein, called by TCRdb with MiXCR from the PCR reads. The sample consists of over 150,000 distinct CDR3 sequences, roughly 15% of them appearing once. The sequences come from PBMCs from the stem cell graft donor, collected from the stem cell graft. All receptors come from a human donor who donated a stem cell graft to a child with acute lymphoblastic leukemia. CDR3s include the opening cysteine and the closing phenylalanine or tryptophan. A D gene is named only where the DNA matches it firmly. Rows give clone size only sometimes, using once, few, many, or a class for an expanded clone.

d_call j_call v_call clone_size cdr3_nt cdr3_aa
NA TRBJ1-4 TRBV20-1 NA TGCAGTGCTAGAGAACAGGGACTTGGCGAAAAACTGTTTTTT CSAREQGLGEKLFF
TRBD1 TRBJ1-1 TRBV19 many TGTGCCAGTCGCCCTGGAGAGACAGGGTGGATGAACACTGAAGCTTTCTTT CASRPGETGWMNTEAFF
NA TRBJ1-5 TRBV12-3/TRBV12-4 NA TGTGCCAGCAGCCAGACCTGGGGGGCGGGTCAGCCCCAGCATTTT CASSQTWGAGQPQHF
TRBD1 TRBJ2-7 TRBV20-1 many TGCAGTGCTTGGACAGGGTATAACCGTCGCGAGCAGTACTTC CSAWTGYNRREQYF
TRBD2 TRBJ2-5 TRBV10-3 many TGTGCCATCAGTGAGTCCGTCGGCAGCGGGAACCAAGAGACCCAGTACTTC CAISESVGSGNQETQYF
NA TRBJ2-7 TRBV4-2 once TGTGCCATCAGCCCCCCGAACTCCTACGAGCAGTACTTC CAISPPNSYEQYF
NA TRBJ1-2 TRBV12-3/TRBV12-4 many TGTGCCAGCAGTTTAACGTTCAGTTCCAACTATGGCTACACCTTC CASSLTFSSNYGYTF
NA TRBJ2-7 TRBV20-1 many TGCAGTGCTAGAGACAGCGGGACAACGATTTACGAGCAGTACTTC CSARDSGTTIYEQYF
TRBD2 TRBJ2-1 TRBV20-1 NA TGCAGTGCTAGAGTGGAGCTAGCGGGAGGGTACTCCTACAATGAGCAGTTCTTC CSARVELAGGYSYNEQFF
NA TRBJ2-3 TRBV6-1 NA TGTGCCAGCAGACCCGGGACACTTTACACAGATACGCAGTATTTT CASRPGTLYTDTQYF
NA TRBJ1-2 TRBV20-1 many TGCAGTGCTCCTACACCTAACTATGGCTACACCTTC CSAPTPNYGYTF
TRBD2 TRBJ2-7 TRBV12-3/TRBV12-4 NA TGTGCCAGTTTCACTAGCGGGAGGTACGAGCAGTACTTC CASFTSGRYEQYF
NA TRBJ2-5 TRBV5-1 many TGCGCCAGCAGGGTAGCGCCGAATGCTCAAGAGACCCAGTACTTC CASRVAPNAQETQYF
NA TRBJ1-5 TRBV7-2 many TGTGCCAGCAGTCTCCTCCCTCCACAGATAGGCAATCAGCCCCAGCATTTT CASSLLPPQIGNQPQHF
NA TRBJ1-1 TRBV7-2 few TGTGCCAGCAGCTTAGGTACAGTGATCAACACTGAAGCTTTCTTT CASSLGTVINTEAFF
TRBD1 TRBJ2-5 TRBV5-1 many TGCGCCAGCAGCTTGGGGGACAGGGATGCAGAGACCCAGTACTTC CASSLGDRDAETQYF
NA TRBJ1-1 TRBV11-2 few TGTGCCAGCAGCTACTTTGAGTTCGGCACTGAAGCTTTCTTT CASSYFEFGTEAFF
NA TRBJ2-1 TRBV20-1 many TGCAGTGCTAGAGATTGGGGGGAGAGAATCTATGAGCAGTTCTTC CSARDWGERIYEQFF